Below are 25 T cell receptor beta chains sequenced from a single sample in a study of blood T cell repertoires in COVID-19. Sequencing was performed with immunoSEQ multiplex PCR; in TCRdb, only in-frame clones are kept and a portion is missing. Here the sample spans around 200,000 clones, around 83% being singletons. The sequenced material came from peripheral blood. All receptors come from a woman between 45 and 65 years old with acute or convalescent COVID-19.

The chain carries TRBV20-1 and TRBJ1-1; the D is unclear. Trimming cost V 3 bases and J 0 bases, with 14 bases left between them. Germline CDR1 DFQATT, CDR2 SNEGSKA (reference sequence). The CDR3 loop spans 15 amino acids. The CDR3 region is CSASLAKTLNTEAFF. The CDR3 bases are TGCAGTGCTAGTTTGGCTAAGACTTTGAACACTGAAGCTTTCTTT.

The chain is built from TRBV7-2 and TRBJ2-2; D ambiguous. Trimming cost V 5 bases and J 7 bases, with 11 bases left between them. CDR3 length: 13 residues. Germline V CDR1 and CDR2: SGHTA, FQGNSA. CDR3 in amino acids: CASSHRGSGELFF. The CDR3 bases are TGTGCCAGCAGCCATCGTGGTAGCGGGGAGCTGTTTTTT.

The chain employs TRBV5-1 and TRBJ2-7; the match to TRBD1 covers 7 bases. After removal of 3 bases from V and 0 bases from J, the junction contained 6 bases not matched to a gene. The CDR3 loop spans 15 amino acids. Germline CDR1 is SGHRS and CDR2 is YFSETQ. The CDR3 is CASSWGQRGSYEQYF. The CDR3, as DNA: TGCGCCAGCAGCTGGGGACAGAGAGGCTCCTACGAGCAGTACTTC.

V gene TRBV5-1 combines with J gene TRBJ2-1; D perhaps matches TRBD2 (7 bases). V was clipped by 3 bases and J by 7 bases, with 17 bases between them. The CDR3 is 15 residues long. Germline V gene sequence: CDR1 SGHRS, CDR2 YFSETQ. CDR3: CASSYPGAGENEQFF. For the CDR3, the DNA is TGCGCCAGCAGCTATCCGGGGGCGGGGGAAAATGAGCAGTTCTTC.

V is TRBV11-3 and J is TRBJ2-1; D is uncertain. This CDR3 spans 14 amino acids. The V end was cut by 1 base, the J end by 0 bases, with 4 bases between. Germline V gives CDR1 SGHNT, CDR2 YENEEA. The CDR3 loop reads CASSLGSSYNEQFF. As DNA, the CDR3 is TGTGCCAGCAGCTTAGGGAGCTCCTACAATGAGCAGTTCTTC.

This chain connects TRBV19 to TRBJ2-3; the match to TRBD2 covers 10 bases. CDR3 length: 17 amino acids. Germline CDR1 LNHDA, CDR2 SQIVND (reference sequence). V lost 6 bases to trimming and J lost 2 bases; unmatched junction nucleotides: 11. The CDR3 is CASSHRLAGAITDTQYF. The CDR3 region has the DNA TGTGCCAGTAGCCACCGCCTAGCGGGGGCGATCACAGATACGCAGTATTTT. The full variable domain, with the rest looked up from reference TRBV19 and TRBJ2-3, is DGGITQSPKYLFRKEGQNVTLSCEQNLNHDAMYWYRQDPGQGLRLIYYSQIVNDFQKGDIAEGYSVSREKKESFPLTVTSAQKNPTAFYLCASSHRLAGAITDTQYFGPGTRLTVL.

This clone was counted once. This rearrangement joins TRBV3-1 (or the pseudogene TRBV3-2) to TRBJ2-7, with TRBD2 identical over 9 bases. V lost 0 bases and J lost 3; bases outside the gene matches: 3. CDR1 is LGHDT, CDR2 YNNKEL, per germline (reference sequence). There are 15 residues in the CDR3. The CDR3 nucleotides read TGTGCCAGCAGCCAAGAAGAGACTAGCGGCTACGAGCAGTACTTC. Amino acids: CASSQEETSGYEQYF.

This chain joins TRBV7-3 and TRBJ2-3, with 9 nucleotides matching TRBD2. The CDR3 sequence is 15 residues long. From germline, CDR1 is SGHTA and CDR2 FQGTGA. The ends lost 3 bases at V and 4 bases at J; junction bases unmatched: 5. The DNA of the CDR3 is TGTGCCAGCAGCTTGGCGGGAGGGCGCCCAGATACGCAGTATTTT. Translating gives CASSLAGGRPDTQYF.

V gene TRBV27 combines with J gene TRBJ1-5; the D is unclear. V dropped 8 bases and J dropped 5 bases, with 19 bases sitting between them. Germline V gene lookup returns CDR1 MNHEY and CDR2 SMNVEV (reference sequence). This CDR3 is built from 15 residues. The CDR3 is CASDKGPREDQPQHF. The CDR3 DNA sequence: TGTGCCAGCGATAAAGGCCCCCGGGAGGATCAGCCCCAGCATTTT.

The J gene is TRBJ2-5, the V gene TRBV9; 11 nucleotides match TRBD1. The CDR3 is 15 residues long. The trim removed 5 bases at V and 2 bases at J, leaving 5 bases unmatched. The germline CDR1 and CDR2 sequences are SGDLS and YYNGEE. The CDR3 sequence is CASRGTGGRQETQYF. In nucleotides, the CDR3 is TGTGCCAGCAGGGGGACAGGGGGTCGGCAAGAGACCCAGTACTTC.

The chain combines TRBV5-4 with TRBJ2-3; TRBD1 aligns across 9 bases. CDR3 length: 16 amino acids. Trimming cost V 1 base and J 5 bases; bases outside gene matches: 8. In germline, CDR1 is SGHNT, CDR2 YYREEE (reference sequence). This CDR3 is CASSLPRTGGEDTQYF. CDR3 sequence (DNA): TGTGCCAGCAGCTTGCCGAGAACAGGGGGCGAAGATACGCAGTATTTT. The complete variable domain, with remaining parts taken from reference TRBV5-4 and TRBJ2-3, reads ETGVTQSPTHLIKTRGQQVTLRCSSQSGHNTVSWYQQALGQGPQFIFQYYREEENGRGNFPPRFSGLQFPNYSSELNVNALELDDSALYLCASSLPRTGGEDTQYFGPGTRLTVL.

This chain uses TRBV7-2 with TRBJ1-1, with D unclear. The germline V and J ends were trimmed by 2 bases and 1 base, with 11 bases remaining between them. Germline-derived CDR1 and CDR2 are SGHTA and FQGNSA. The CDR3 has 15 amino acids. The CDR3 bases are TGTGCCAGCAGCTTATCGTTTGTACAGAACACTGAAGCTTTCTTT. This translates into CASSLSFVQNTEAFF. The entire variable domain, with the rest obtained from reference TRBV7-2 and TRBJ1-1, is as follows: GAGVSQSPSNKVTEKGKDVELRCDPISGHTALYWYRQSLGQGLEFLIYFQGNSAPDKSGLPSDRFSAERTGGSVSTLTIQRTQQEDSAVYLCASSLSFVQNTEAFFGQGTRLTVV.

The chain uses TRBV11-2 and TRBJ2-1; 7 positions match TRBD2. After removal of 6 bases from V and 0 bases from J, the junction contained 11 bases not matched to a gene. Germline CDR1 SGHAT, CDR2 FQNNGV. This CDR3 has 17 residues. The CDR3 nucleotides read TGTGCCAGCAGTTTAACCCTTGGCGGGAGCTCCTACAATGAGCAGTTCTTC. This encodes CASSLTLGGSSYNEQFF.

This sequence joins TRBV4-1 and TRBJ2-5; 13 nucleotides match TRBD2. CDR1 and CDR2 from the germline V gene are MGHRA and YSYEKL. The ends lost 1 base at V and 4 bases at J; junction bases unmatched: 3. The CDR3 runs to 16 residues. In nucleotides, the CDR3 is TGCGCCAGCAGCCAAGGGACTAGCGGGAGCCGAGAGACCCAGTACTTC. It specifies CASSQGTSGSRETQYF.

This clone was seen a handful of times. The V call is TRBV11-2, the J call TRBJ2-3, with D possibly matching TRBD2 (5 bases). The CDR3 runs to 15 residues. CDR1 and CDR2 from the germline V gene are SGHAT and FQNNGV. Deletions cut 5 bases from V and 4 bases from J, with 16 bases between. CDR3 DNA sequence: TGTGCCAGCAGCCCGATCCGCGGGCCAGCAGATACGCAGTATTTT. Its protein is CASSPIRGPADTQYF. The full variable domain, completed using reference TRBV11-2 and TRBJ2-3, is EAGVAQSPRYKIIEKRQSVAFWCNPISGHATLYWYQQILGQGPKLLIQFQNNGVVDDSQLPKDRFSAERLKGVDSTLKIQPAKLEDSAVYLCASSPIRGPADTQYFGPGTRLTVL.

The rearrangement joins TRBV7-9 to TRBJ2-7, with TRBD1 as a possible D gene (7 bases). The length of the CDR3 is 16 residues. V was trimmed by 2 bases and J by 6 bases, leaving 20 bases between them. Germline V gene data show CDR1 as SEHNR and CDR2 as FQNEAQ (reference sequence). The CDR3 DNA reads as TGTGCCAGCAGCTTACCCCCCCCCAGGGGGGTCATCGAGCAGTACTTC. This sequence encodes CASSLPPPRGVIEQYF. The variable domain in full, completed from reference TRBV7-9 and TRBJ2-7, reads DTGVSQNPRHKITKRGQNVTFRCDPISEHNRLYWYRQTLGQGPEFLTYFQNEAQLEKSRLLSDRFSAERPKGSFSTLEIQRTEQGDSAMYLCASSLPPPRGVIEQYFGPGTRLTVT.

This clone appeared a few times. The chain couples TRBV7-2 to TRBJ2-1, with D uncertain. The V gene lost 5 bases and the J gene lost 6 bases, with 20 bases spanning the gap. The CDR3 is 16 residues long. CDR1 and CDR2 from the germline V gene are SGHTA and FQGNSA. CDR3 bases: TGTGCCAGCAGCCCACCTTCGTTAGTTCGCTCCAATGAGCAGTTCTTC. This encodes CASSPPSLVRSNEQFF.

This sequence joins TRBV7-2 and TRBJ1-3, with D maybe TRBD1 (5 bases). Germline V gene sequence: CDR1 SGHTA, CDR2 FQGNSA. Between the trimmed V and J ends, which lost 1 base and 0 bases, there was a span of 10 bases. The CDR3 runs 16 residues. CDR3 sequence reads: CASSLGGPNSGNTIYF. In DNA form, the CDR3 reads TGTGCCAGCAGCTTAGGGGGCCCCAACTCTGGAAACACCATATATTTT.

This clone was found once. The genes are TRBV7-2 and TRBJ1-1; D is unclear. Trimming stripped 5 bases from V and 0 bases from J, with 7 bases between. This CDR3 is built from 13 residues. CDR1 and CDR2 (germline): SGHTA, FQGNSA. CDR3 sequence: CASSTQMNTEAFF. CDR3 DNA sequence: TGTGCCAGCAGCACCCAGATGAACACTGAAGCTTTCTTT.

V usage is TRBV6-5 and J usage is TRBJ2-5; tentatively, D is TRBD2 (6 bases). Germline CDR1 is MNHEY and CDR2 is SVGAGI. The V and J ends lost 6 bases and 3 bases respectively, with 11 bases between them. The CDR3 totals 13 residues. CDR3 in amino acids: CASRPGLEETQYF. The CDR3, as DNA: TGTGCCAGCAGACCGGGACTGGAAGAGACCCAGTACTTC.

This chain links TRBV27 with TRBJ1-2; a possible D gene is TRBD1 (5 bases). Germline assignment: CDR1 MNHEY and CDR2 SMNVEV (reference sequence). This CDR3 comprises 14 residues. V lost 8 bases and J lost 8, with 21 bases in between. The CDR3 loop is CASGPSQGSLGYTF. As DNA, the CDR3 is TGTGCCAGCGGGCCAAGTCAGGGAAGTCTCGGCTACACCTTC.

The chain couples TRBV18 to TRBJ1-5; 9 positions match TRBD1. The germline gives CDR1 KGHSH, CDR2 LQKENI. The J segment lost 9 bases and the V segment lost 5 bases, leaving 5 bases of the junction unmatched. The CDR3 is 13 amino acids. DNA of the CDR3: TGTGCCAGCTCAAGACAGGGGGATGGGCCCCAGCATTTT. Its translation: CASSRQGDGPQHF.

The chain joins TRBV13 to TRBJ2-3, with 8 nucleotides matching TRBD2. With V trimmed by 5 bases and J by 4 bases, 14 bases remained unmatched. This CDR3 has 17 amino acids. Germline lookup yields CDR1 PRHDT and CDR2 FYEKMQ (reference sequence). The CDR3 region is CASSPRLSGRAADTQYF. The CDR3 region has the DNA TGTGCCAGCAGCCCTCGGCTAAGCGGGAGAGCCGCAGATACGCAGTATTTT.

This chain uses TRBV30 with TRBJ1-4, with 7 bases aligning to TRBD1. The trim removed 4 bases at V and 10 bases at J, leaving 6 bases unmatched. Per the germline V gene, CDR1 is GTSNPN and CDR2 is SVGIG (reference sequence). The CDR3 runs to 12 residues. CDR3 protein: CAWMSGGRKLFF. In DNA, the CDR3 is TGTGCCTGGATGTCAGGGGGGCGAAAACTGTTTTTT.

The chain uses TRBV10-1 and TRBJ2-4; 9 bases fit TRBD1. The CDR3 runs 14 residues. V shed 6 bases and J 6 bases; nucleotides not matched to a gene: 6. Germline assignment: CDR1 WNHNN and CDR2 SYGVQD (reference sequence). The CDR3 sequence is CASSHPGQGNIQYF. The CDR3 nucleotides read TGCGCCAGCAGCCATCCGGGACAGGGAAACATTCAGTACTTC.